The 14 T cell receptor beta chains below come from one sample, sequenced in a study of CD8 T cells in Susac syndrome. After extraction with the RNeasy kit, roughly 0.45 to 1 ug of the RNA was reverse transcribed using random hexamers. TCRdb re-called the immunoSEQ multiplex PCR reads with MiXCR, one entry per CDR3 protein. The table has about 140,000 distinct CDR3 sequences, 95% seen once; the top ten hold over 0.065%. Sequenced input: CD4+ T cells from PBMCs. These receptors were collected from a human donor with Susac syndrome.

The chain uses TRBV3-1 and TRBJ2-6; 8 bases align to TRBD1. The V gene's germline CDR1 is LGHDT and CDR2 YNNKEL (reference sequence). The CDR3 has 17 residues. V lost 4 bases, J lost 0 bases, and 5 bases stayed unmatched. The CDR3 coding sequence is TGTGCCAGCAGCCTAGGGACAGGTCTCTCTGGGGCCAACGTCCTGACTTTC. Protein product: CASSLGTGLSGANVLTF.

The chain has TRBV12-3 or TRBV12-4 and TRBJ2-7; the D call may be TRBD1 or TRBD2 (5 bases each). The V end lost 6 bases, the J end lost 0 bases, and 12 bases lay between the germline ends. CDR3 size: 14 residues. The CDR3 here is CASSLGAVSYEQYF. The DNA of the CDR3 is TGTGCCAGCAGCCTCGGGGCAGTCTCCTACGAGCAGTACTTC.

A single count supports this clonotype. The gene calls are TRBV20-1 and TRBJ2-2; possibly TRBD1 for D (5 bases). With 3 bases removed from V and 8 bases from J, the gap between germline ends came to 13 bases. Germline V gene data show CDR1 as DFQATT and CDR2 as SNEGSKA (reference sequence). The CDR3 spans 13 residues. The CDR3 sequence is CSASQGRAGELFF. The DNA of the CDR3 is TGCAGTGCTAGCCAGGGCAGGGCGGGGGAGCTGTTTTTT.

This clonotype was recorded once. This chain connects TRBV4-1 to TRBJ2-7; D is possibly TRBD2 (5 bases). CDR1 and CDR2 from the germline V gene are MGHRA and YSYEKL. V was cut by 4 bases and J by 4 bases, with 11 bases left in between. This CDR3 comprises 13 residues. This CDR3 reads CASSRVGAYEQYF. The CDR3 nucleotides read TGCGCCAGCAGCCGGGTGGGAGCTTACGAGCAGTACTTC.

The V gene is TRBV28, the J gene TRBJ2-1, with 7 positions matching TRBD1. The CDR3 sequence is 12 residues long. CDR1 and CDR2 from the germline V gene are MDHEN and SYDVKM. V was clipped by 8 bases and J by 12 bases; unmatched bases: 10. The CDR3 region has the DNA TGTGCCAGCGAGCAACCGGGACAGAGGCAGTTCTTC. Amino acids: CASEQPGQRQFF.

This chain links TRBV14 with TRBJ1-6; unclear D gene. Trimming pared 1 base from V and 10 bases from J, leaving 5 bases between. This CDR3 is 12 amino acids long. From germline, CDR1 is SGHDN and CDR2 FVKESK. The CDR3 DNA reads TGTGCCAGCAGCCAAGTGTCGTCACCCCTCCACTTT. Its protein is CASSQVSSPLHF.

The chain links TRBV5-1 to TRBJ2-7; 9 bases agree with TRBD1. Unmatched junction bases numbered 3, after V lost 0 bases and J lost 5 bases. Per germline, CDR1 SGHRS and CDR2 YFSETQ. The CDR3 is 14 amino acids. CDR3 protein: CASSLDGQGNEQYF. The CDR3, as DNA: TGCGCCAGCAGCTTGGATGGACAGGGGAACGAGCAGTACTTC. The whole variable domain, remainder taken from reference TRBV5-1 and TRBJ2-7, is KAGVTQTPRYLIKTRGQQVTLSCSPISGHRSVSWYQQTPGQGLQFLFEYFSETQRNKGNFPGRFSGRQFSNSRSEMNVSTLELGDSALYLCASSLDGQGNEQYFGPGTRLTVT.

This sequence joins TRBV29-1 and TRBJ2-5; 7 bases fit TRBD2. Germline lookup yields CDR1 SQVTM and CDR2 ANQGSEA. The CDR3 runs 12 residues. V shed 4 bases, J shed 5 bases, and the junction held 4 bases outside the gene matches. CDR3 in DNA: TGCAGCGTTGGACTAGCATATGAGACCCAGTACTTC. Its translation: CSVGLAYETQYF.

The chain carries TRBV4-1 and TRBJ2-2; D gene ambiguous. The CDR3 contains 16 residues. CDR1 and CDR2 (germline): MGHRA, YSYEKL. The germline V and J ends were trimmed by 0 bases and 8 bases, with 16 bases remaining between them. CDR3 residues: CASSQDHSRSAGELFF. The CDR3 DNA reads TGCGCCAGCAGCCAAGATCACAGCAGATCTGCTGGGGAGCTGTTTTTT.

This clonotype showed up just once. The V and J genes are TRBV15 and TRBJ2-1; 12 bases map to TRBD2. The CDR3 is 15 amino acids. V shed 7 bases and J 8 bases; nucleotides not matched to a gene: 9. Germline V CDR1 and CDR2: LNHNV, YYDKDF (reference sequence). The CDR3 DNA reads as TGTGCCACCACTCGAGCTAGCGGGGGGGTGTATGAGCAGTTCTTC. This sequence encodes CATTRASGGVYEQFF.

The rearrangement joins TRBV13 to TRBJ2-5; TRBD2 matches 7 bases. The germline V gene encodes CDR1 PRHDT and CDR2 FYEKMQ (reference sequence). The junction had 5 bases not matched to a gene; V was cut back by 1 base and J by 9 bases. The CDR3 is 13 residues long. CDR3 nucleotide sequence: TGTGCCAGCAGCTTAGTTCCTCGGGAGGCCCAGTACTTC. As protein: CASSLVPREAQYF.

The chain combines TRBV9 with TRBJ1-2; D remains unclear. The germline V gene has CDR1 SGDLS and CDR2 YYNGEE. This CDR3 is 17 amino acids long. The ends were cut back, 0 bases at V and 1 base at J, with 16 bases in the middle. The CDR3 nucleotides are TGTGCCAGCAGCGTAGAGAGTGGGTACCTCCTTAACTATGGCTACACCTTC. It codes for CASSVESGYLLNYGYTF.

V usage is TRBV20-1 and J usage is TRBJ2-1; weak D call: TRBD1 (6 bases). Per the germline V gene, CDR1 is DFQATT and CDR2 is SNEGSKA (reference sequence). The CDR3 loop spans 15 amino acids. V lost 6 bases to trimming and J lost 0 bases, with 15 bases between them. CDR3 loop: CSAPGTTSSYNEQFF. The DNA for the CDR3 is TGCAGTGCCCCCGGGACAACGAGCTCCTACAATGAGCAGTTCTTC.

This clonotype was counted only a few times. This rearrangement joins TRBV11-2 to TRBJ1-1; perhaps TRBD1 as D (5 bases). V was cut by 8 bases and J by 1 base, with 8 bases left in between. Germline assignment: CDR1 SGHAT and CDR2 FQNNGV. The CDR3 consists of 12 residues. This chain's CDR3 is CASRRGNTEAFF. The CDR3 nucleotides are TGTGCCAGCCGGAGGGGGAACACTGAAGCTTTCTTT.